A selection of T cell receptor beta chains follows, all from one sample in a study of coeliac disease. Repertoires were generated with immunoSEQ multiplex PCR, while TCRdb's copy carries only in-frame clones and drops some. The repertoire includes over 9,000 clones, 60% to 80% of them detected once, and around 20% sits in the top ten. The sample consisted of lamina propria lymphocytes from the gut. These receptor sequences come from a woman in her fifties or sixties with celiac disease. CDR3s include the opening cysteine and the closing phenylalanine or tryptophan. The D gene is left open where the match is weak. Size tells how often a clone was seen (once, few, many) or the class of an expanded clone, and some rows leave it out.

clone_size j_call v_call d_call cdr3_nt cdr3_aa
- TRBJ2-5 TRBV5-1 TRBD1 TGCGCCAGCAGCCACGGGACAGTCGCTGGGGAGACCCAGTACTTC CASSHGTVAGETQYF
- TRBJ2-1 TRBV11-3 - TGTGCCAGCAGCACGCAGGGCTCCTACAATGAGCAGTTCTTC CASSTQGSYNEQFF
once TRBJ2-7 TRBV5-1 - TGCGCCAGCAGCTCGCAGACCTACGAGCAGTACTTC CASSSQTYEQYF
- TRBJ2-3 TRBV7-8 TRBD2 TGTGCCAGCAGCCGAGGACCTAGCGGGGGGACTGATACGCAGTATTTT CASSRGPSGGTDTQYF
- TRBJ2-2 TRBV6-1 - TGTGCCAGCAGTGTTGGGGAGGTGGTCACCGGGGAGCTGTTTTTT CASSVGEVVTGELFF
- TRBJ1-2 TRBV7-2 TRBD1 TGTGCCAGCAGCTCCCGGACAGGGGATAACTATGGCTACACCTTC CASSSRTGDNYGYTF
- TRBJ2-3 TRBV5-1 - TGCGCCAGCAGCTTGTTGGGCAGCGGTGGCACAGATACGCAGTATTTT CASSLLGSGGTDTQYF
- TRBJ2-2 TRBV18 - TGTGCCAGCTCAGTCTCGGTCCGCGGGGAGCTGTTTTTT CASSVSVRGELFF
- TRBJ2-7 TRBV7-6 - TGTGCCAGCAGCTTAGCGCTTGGCAGGGAGGCCGAGCAGTACTTC CASSLALGREAEQYF
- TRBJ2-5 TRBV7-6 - TGTGCCAGCAGCGGTTTGGACGGGGACCAAGAGACCCAGTACTTC CASSGLDGDQETQYF
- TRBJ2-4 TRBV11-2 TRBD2 TGTGCCAGCAGCTTCGAAGCGGGAGGCAGCGTAGCCAAAAACATTCAGTACTTC CASSFEAGGSVAKNIQYF
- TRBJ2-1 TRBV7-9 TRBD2 TGTGCCAGCTCTGATAGCGGGAGTGTGATTGGCTACAATGAGCAGTTCTTC CASSDSGSVIGYNEQFF
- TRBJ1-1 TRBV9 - TGTGCCAGCAGCCATCGCAAGGGGCAGCCGAACACTGAAGCTTTCTTT CASSHRKGQPNTEAFF
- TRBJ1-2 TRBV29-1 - TGCAGCGTCGGGGACATTCAAGGCTACACCTTC CSVGDIQGYTF
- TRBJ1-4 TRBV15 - TGTGCCACCAGCTTCCGCGGCAGGGGTGAAAAACTGTTTTTT CATSFRGRGEKLFF
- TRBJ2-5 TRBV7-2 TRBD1 TGTGCCAGCAGCTCCTGGACAGGGGGAGAGACCCAGTACTTC CASSSWTGGETQYF
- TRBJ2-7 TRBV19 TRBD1 TGTGCCAGTAGTTCGACAGGGTTTTACGAGCAGTACTTC CASSSTGFYEQYF
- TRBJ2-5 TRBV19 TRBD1 TGTGCCACCGCTACAGGGGTGGGGGAGACCCAGTACTTC CATATGVGETQYF
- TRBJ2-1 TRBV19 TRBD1 TGTGCCAGTACCCCGGACAGGGGGGGGAACAATGAGCAGTTCTTC CASTPDRGGNNEQFF
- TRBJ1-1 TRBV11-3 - TGTGCCAGCAGCAAATCACCGGGCACTGAAGCTTTCTTT CASSKSPGTEAFF
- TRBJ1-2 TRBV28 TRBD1 TGTGCCAGCCATCAAGGGGGGACAGGGCTTGGCTACACCTTC CASHQGGTGLGYTF
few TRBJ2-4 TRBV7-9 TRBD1 TGTGCCACCCAACCAGGGGGTGGCAAAAACATTCAGTACTTC CATQPGGGKNIQYF
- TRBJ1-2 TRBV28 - TGTGCCAGCTGGGAACCGACAGCCAACACCAACTATGGCTACACCTTC CASWEPTANTNYGYTF
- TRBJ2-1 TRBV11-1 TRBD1 TGTGCCAGCAGCCTCGGGACAGGGGACAATGAGCAGTTCTTC CASSLGTGDNEQFF
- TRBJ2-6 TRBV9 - TGTGCCAGCCGTCGGACGGCGGCGGGAGTCCTGACTTTC CASRRTAAGVLTF
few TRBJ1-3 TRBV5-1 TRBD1 TGCGCCAGCAGCCAGGGCACAGGGGAAAACACCATATATTTT CASSQGTGENTIYF
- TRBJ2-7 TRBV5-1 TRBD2 TGCGCCAGCAGCTTGGAGGCTAGCGGGAGCGTCCACGAGCAGTACTTC CASSLEASGSVHEQYF
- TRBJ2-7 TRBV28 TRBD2 TGTGCCAGCAGTCACCTCGAGCGGGGATCCTACGAGCAGTACTTC CASSHLERGSYEQYF
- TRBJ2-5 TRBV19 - TGTGCCAGTAGTAGAGGTACCCAAGAGACCCAGTACTTC CASSRGTQETQYF
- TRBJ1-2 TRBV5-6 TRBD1 TGTGCCAGCAGCTGGGGGACAGGGGGCTACACCTTC CASSWGTGGYTF
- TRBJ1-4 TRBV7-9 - TGTGCCAGCAGCTTCGAACCGGGTCATGAAAAACTGTTTTTT CASSFEPGHEKLFF
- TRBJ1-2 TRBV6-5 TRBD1 TGTGCCAGCAGCCGGGACAGGAAGTATGGCTACACCTTC CASSRDRKYGYTF
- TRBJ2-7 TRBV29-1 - TGCAGCGTTAGGACTCCCAGCTCCTACGAGCAGTACTTC CSVRTPSSYEQYF
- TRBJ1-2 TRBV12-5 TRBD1 TGTGCTAGCGAAAACCTCCGGGACAGGGCTTTGGGCTACACCTTC CASENLRDRALGYTF
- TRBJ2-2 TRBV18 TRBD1 TGTGCCAGCTCACCACCTGGGACTCGGACAGGGTACACCGGGGAGCTGTTTTTT CASSPPGTRTGYTGELFF
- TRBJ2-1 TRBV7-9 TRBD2 TGTGCCAGCAGCTCTAGCGGGGGGGCCATCGATGAGCAGTTCTTC CASSSSGGAIDEQFF
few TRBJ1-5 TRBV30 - TGTGCCTGGAGTGTACAGGCCGCATCGGCCCAGCATTTT CAWSVQAASAQHF
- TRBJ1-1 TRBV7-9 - TGTGCCAGCAGAATCCAGGGGAACACTGAAGCTTTCTTT CASRIQGNTEAFF
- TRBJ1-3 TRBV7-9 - TGTGCCAGCAGCCCGGACGGGGGCTCTGGAAACACCATATATTTT CASSPDGGSGNTIYF
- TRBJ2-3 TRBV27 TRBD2 TGTGCCAGCAGTTTAAGATTCCTAGCGGGGACAGATACGCAGTATTTT CASSLRFLAGTDTQYF
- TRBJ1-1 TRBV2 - TGTGCCAGCAGTTACAGGGAGCGCACTGAAGCTTTCTTT CASSYRERTEAFF
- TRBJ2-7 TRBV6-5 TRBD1 TGTGCCAGCAGCCCAGGACAGGGGCTGGAGCAGTACTTC CASSPGQGLEQYF
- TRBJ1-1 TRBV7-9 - TGTGCCAGCAGCCCTCTTTCAGTGTCCACTGAAGCTTTCTTT CASSPLSVSTEAFF
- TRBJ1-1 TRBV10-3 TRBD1 TGTGCCATCGCGGACAGGGAGGCTTTCGGAGGAGCTTTCTTT CAIADREAFGGAFF
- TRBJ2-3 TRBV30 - TGTGCCTGGGGGGGGGCCGCAGATACGCAGTATTTT CAWGGAADTQYF
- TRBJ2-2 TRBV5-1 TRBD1 TGCGCCAGCAGCTTGGTGCAGGGGGCGCCCGGGGAGCTGTTTTTT CASSLVQGAPGELFF
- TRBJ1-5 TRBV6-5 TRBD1 TGTGCCAGCATCACAGGGGTCAATCAGCCCCAGCATTTT CASITGVNQPQHF
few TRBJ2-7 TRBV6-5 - TGTGCCAGCAGTTACTCGAATTACCCAGTCTACGAGCAGTACTTC CASSYSNYPVYEQYF
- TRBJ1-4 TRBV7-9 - TGTGCCAGCAGCCCCAAGGGGGGGGGTGGTGAAAAACTGTTTTTT CASSPKGGGGEKLFF
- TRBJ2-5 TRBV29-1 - TGCAGCGTTGAATTCCCCGTGGGGGGAGAGACCCAGTACTTC CSVEFPVGGETQYF
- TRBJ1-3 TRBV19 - TGTGCCAGTAGTATCGGGATCCGGGCCCTCTCTGGAAACACCATATATTTT CASSIGIRALSGNTIYF
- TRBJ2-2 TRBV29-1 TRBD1 TGCAGCGCCCGACAGGGGAACACCGGGGAGCTGTTTTTT CSARQGNTGELFF
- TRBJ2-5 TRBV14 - TGTGCCAGCAGTTCAGGGGTTGAGACCCAGTACTTC CASSSGVETQYF
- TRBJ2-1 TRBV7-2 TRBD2 TGTGCCAGCATCCTTAACCCGGGACTAGTCGATGAGCAGTTCTTC CASILNPGLVDEQFF
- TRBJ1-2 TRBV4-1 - TGCGCCAGCAGCCAAGATAAGTGGGACTCCCTAACCTTC CASSQDKWDSLTF
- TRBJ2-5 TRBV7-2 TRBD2 TGTGCCAGCAGCAAGCGACTAAGCGGGGGCGGGGAGACCCAGTACTTC CASSKRLSGGGETQYF
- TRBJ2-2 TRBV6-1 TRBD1 TGTGCCATCCAGACAGGGACGGTCACCGGGGAGCTGTTTTTT CAIQTGTVTGELFF
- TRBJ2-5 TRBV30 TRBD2 TGTGCCTGGAGTCGGGGGGTGAAGGGCCAAGAGACCCAGTACTTC CAWSRGVKGQETQYF
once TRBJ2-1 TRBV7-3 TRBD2 TGTGCCAGCAGCCTGGTAGCGGGGGGGTGGGAGCAGTTCTTC CASSLVAGGWEQFF
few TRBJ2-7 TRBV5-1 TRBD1 TGCGCCAGCAGCTTGAGGGGCGGCGGGACAGGAGAGCAGTACTTC CASSLRGGGTGEQYF